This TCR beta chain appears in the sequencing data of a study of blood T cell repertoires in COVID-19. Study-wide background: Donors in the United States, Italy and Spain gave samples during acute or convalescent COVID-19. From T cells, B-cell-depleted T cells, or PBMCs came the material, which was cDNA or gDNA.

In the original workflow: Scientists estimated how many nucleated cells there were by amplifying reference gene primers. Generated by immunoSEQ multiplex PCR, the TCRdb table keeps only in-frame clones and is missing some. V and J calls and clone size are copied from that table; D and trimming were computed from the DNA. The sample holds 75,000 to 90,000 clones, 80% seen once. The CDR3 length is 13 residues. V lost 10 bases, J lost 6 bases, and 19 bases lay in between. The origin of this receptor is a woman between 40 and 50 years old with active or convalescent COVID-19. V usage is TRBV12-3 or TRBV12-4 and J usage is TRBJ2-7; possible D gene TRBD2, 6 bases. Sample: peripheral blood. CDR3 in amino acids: CATETIEEGEQYF. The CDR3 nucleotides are TGTGCCACCGAAACGATCGAGGAGGGCGAGCAGTACTTC.